This TCR beta chain was identified during a study of breast tumors, draining lymph nodes, adjacent tissues. Findings and limits, study-wide: Findings are consistent with lymph node origin and intratumoral expansion of most tumor T cells. Tumors had less TCR diversity than lymph nodes, more than nontumor tissue.

Breast cancer patients provided tissue from their axillary draining lymph nodes. Note on this clonotype: Its matching antigen is unknown.

TCRdb reanalysed the multiplex PCR reads using MiXCR and keeps one entry per CDR3 protein. The table has over 200,000 distinct CDR3 sequences, under 35% seen once. The sequenced material came from axillary lymph node tissue. The sequence came from a female donor with breast cancer. Some clones in this sample may be carry-over from other donors' samples.

CDR3 residues: CASSLLGVYGYTF. The CDR3 DNA reads TGCGCCAGCAGCTTGCTGGGAGTCTATGGCTACACCTTC. The chain uses TRBV5-1 and TRBJ1-2; D remains unclear. CDR1 SGHRS and CDR2 YFSETQ come from the germline V gene. The CDR3 extends over 13 amino acids. The germline V and J ends were trimmed by 1 base and 4 bases, with 8 bases remaining between them.